Following are 28 T cell receptor beta chains from one sample sequenced in a study of OX40 agonist ivuxolimab in advanced cancers. Profiling relied on immunoSEQ multiplex PCR, and the TCRdb table lists in-frame clones only, not all of them. Of 84,000 or so clones listed, over 75% are singletons. The sample consisted of CD4+ or CD8+ T cells sorted from blood, taken in a trial of the OX40 agonist ivuxolimab. These receptors originate from an adult with an advanced solid tumor such as melanoma, head and neck, liver or kidney cancer.

V gene TRBV7-2 combines with J gene TRBJ2-1, with D possibly being TRBD2 (7 bases). Between the trimmed V and J ends, which lost 1 base and 8 bases, there was a span of 18 bases. CDR1 and CDR2 from the germline V gene are SGHTA and FQGNSA. This CDR3 is 16 amino acids long. The CDR3 region has the DNA TGTGCCAGCAGCTTAGGCCCAGAGGCGGGGGCCCATGAGCAGTTCTTC. Translated, it gives CASSLGPEAGAHEQFF. The full variable domain, rest sourced from reference TRBV7-2 and TRBJ2-1, is GAGVSQSPSNKVTEKGKDVELRCDPISGHTALYWYRQSLGQGLEFLIYFQGNSAPDKSGLPSDRFSAERTGGSVSTLTIQRTQQEDSAVYLCASSLGPEAGAHEQFFGPGTRLTVL.

Turning to this clone: The junction differs from germline at one of its ends, possibly a read error. The chain uses TRBV5-1 and TRBJ2-3; 13 positions match TRBD2. The CDR3 runs to 16 residues. The V gene's germline CDR1 is SGHRS and CDR2 YFSETQ. The DNA for the CDR3 is TGCGCCAGCAGCCAAAGGACTAGCGGGGGACAAGCGGGGAGGGATTTT. As protein: CASSQRTSGGQAGRDF.

The chain employs TRBV7-2 and TRBJ2-2; TRBD2 matches 10 bases. V shed 6 bases, J shed 0 bases, and the junction held 10 bases outside the gene matches. CDR1 and CDR2 (germline): SGHTA, FQGNSA. CDR3 length: 18 amino acids. CDR3 loop: CASRRVASGGPNTGELFF. The CDR3 DNA sequence: TGTGCCAGCAGGCGAGTCGCTAGCGGGGGACCGAACACCGGGGAGCTGTTTTTT.

The genes are TRBV5-1 and TRBJ2-5; 7 bases fit TRBD2. The CDR3 sequence is 15 residues long. Germline CDR1 reads SGHRS; CDR2 reads YFSETQ. J gave up 3 bases and V 3 bases, and 8 bases lay outside the gene matches. In nucleotides, the CDR3 is TGCGCCAGCAGCTCGGGGAGGGCCGGAGAAGAGACCCAGTACTTC. It translates to CASSSGRAGEETQYF.

J is TRBJ2-2 and V is TRBV19, with a possible D match to TRBD1 (5 bases). V was pared by 2 bases and J by 6 bases, with 13 bases between. CDR3 length: 15 residues. CDR1 and CDR2 (germline): LNHDA, SQIVND (reference sequence). The CDR3 DNA reads as TGTGCCAGTAGTATACAGGGATTTGGTGCCGGGGAGCTGTTTTTT. Amino acid sequence: CASSIQGFGAGELFF.

This chain joins TRBV7-8 and TRBJ2-5; perhaps TRBD2 as D (6 bases). The CDR3 has 14 amino acids. V was cut by 1 base and J by 5 bases, with 11 bases left in between. Germline V CDR1 and CDR2: SGHVS, FQNEAQ. The CDR3 region is CASSLVYRGETQYF. The DNA for the CDR3 is TGTGCCAGCAGCTTAGTATATCGGGGGGAGACCCAGTACTTC.

The chain couples TRBV6-1 to TRBJ2-5; 9 bases map to TRBD2. J was trimmed by 5 bases and V by 7 bases; bases with no gene match: 8. Germline V gene lookup returns CDR1 MNHNS and CDR2 SASEGT. The CDR3 spans 14 residues. CDR3 DNA sequence: TGTGCCAGCATAAGCGGGGGGCCTGGGGAGACCCAGTACTTC. Translating it yields CASISGGPGETQYF.

The genes are TRBV2 and TRBJ1-4; D gene unclear. V lost 4 bases, J lost 11 bases, and 8 bases lay in between. The CDR3 is 11 amino acids. Germline values: CDR1 SNHLY, CDR2 FYNNEI. The CDR3 sequence: CASSATPKLFF. CDR3 sequence (DNA): TGTGCCAGCAGTGCTACACCCAAACTGTTTTTT.

The chain is built from TRBV9 and TRBJ1-1, with D unresolved. With 4 bases removed from V and 0 bases from J, the gap between germline ends came to 13 bases. Germline loops: CDR1 SGDLS, CDR2 YYNGEE. The CDR3 has 15 residues. CDR3 region: CASSPDGYMNTEAFF. The CDR3 bases are TGTGCCAGCAGCCCCGACGGATACATGAACACTGAAGCTTTCTTT.

The gene calls are TRBV29-1 and TRBJ2-1; either TRBD1 or TRBD2 may supply D (5 bases each). Germline CDR1 and CDR2: SQVTM and ANQGSEA. CDR3 length: 17 residues. With 1 base removed from V and 4 bases from J, the gap between germline ends came to 20 bases. CDR3: CSVEGVGPSFPYNEQFF. The CDR3 region has the DNA TGCAGCGTTGAAGGGGTGGGACCCTCTTTTCCGTACAATGAGCAGTTCTTC.

The rearrangement joins TRBV30 to TRBJ1-3; TRBD1 agrees at 10 bases. CDR3 length equals 16 residues. J was trimmed by 4 bases and V by 4 bases; bases with no gene match: 10. The V gene's germline CDR1 is GTSNPN and CDR2 SVGIG (reference sequence). The CDR3 sequence: CAWTKTTGGLGNTIYF. CDR3 DNA: TGTGCCTGGACTAAAACGACAGGGGGCTTGGGAAACACCATATATTTT.

This clone was detected a few times. The rearrangement uses TRBV7-8 and TRBJ2-6; TRBD2 matches at 7 bases. From germline, CDR1 is SGHVS and CDR2 FQNEAQ. The CDR3 is made up of 18 amino acids. The V segment lost 5 bases and the J segment 2 bases; nucleotides outside the gene matches: 12. This CDR3 is CASSPAGLDFTGANVLTF. CDR3 in DNA: TGTGCCAGCAGCCCGGCCGGACTAGACTTCACTGGGGCCAACGTCCTGACTTTC.

The gene calls are TRBV6-4 and TRBJ2-1, with TRBD2 matching 12 bases. V shed 6 bases and J 3 bases; nucleotides not matched to a gene: 9. This CDR3 has 17 amino acids. Germline V CDR1 and CDR2: MRHNA, SNTAGT. CDR3 sequence: CASRPEEGLAGYNEQFF. CDR3 bases: TGTGCCAGCAGACCCGAGGAGGGACTAGCGGGCTACAATGAGCAGTTCTTC.

This chain links TRBV6-5 with TRBJ1-1; D unresolved. CDR3 length: 14 amino acids. CDR1 MNHEY and CDR2 SVGAGI come from the germline V gene. Trimming stripped 5 bases from V and 2 bases from J, with 12 bases between. The CDR3 here is CASSGRSGNTEAFF. The CDR3 DNA follows: TGTGCCAGCAGTGGACGGTCGGGAAACACTGAAGCTTTCTTT.

The chain uses TRBV7-9 and TRBJ2-3; D perhaps matches TRBD2 (6 bases). Trimming took off 1 base at V and 10 bases at J, with 12 bases between the two ends. This CDR3 spans 13 amino acids. CDR1 is SEHNR, CDR2 FQNEAQ, per germline (reference sequence). The CDR3, as DNA: TGTGCCAGCAGCTTAGGGAGACTAGGAGCGCAGTATTTT. Protein: CASSLGRLGAQYF.

The chain employs TRBV19 and TRBJ2-7, with no clear D. Trimming removed 3 bases from V and 7 bases from J, with 10 bases in between. The CDR3 length is 12 residues. Germline loops: CDR1 LNHDA, CDR2 SQIVND (reference sequence). The CDR3 DNA reads as TGTGCCAGTAGTATTCCGTTGGGGGAGCAGTACTTC. This translates into CASSIPLGEQYF.

The J gene is TRBJ2-5, the V gene TRBV11-3; 9 bases fit TRBD2. Germline V gene lookup returns CDR1 SGHNT and CDR2 YENEEA. J gave up 1 base and V 1 base, and 7 bases lay outside the gene matches. There are 17 residues in the CDR3. The CDR3 reads CASSLGGASGVQETQYF. In nucleotides, the CDR3 is TGTGCCAGCAGCTTAGGGGGTGCTAGCGGGGTCCAAGAGACCCAGTACTTC.

V gene TRBV11-1 combines with J gene TRBJ2-7; maybe TRBD1 (5 bases). Trimming took 5 bases from V and 7 from J, leaving 12 bases between them. This CDR3 has 12 residues. CDR1 and CDR2 from the germline V gene are SGHAT and FQDESV (reference sequence). The CDR3 sequence is CASSGQGREQYF. Written as DNA, the CDR3 is TGTGCCAGCAGCGGCCAGGGTCGAGAGCAGTACTTC.

Concerning this clone itself: Other DNA sequences within the sample encode an identical CDR3. V and J are TRBV10-1 and TRBJ1-4, with 8 bases fitting TRBD1. Per germline, CDR1 WNHNN and CDR2 SYGVQD (reference sequence). The CDR3 covers 16 residues. Trimming cost V 9 bases and J 8 bases; bases outside gene matches: 17. The CDR3 DNA follows: TGCGCCAGTGGGGGAGGGGAAAAACAGGGGGGGGAAAAACTGTTTTTT. It translates to CASGGGEKQGGEKLFF.

The chain has TRBV5-1 and TRBJ2-6; D might be TRBD1 or TRBD2, each matching 6 bases. Germline V gene lookup returns CDR1 SGHRS and CDR2 YFSETQ. The length of the CDR3 is 20 residues. With 0 bases removed from V and 0 bases from J, the gap between germline ends came to 19 bases. The CDR3, as DNA: TGCGCCAGCAGCTTGGGGTTAAGGGGGGATCCCTACTCTGGGGCCAACGTCCTGACTTTC. This translates into CASSLGLRGDPYSGANVLTF.

The chain couples TRBV10-2 to TRBJ2-2; 8 bases match TRBD2. Germline CDR1 reads WSHSY; CDR2 reads SAAADI. The CDR3 length is 17 residues. Unmatched junction bases numbered 13, after V lost 4 bases and J lost 6 bases. The CDR3 loop is CASSVFAALAASGELFF. The DNA for the CDR3 is TGCGCCAGCAGTGTATTCGCCGCACTAGCGGCGTCCGGGGAGCTGTTTTTT.

The chain couples TRBV29-1 to TRBJ1-2; D unresolved. V gave up 6 bases and J gave up 7 bases, with 21 bases separating them. Germline-derived CDR1 and CDR2 are SQVTM and ANQGSEA. This CDR3 has 14 amino acids. Here the CDR3 DNA reads TGCAGCGTGGAGAGGGCAGAAGGGCGGATTGGCTACACCTTC. It specifies CSVERAEGRIGYTF.

The genes are TRBV4-1 and TRBJ1-3; 8 bases map to TRBD1. The CDR3 length is 14 residues. Germline lookup yields CDR1 MGHRA and CDR2 YSYEKL. J lost 1 base, V lost 7 bases, and 3 bases had no gene match. CDR3 residues: CASTQGASGNTIYF. As DNA, the CDR3 is TGCGCCAGCACCCAGGGGGCATCTGGAAACACCATATATTTT.

The gene calls are TRBV11-2 and TRBJ1-1; 9 positions match TRBD1. V lost 1 base, J lost 5 bases, and 11 bases stayed unmatched. CDR1 is SGHAT and CDR2 is FQNNGV in the germline V gene. CDR3 length equals 17 residues. The chain's CDR3 is CASSLVPPTGGRTEAFF. The CDR3 nucleotides read TGTGCCAGCAGCTTAGTACCCCCGACAGGGGGGCGGACTGAAGCTTTCTTT.

The V gene is TRBV7-9, the J gene TRBJ2-3; unclear D gene. CDR3 length: 11 residues. V was pared by 6 bases and J by 10 bases, with 11 bases between. CDR1 and CDR2 from the germline V gene are SEHNR and FQNEAQ (reference sequence). CDR3 DNA sequence: TGTGCCAGCAGTTCGCCCTTGGCGCAGTATTTT. Translated, it gives CASSSPLAQYF.

The genes are TRBV5-5 and TRBJ1-2; 7 positions agree with TRBD1. Germline V gene lookup returns CDR1 SGHKS and CDR2 YYEKEE (reference sequence). The J segment lost 0 bases and the V segment lost 1 base, leaving 3 bases of the junction unmatched. The CDR3 is made up of 15 amino acids. CDR3 coding DNA: TGTGCCAGCAGCTTGTCGGGACAGCCTAACTATGGCTACACCTTC. Translated, it gives CASSLSGQPNYGYTF.

This clone appeared a single time. The chain is built from TRBV12-5 and TRBJ2-2; the D call may be TRBD1 or TRBD2 (5 bases each). The V gene's germline CDR1 is LGHNT and CDR2 FRNRAP. This CDR3 has 16 residues. The V end lost 10 bases, the J end lost 2 bases, and 20 bases lay between the germline ends. The CDR3 sequence: CATVTPRGLNTGELFF. CDR3 DNA sequence: TGTGCTACCGTAACACCGAGGGGCCTCAACACCGGGGAGCTGTTTTTT.

The gene calls are TRBV9 and TRBJ1-2; D is ambiguous. The CDR3 covers 14 residues. CDR1 is SGDLS, CDR2 YYNGEE, per germline. Trimming left V 0 bases short and J 7 bases short, with 13 bases between. CDR3 sequence: CASSVDPNSGGYTF. For the CDR3, the DNA is TGTGCCAGCAGCGTAGACCCAAATTCCGGTGGCTACACCTTC. Full variable domain (rest looked up from reference TRBV9 and TRBJ1-2): DSGVTQTPKHLITATGQRVTLRCSPRSGDLSVYWYQQSLDQGLQFLIQYYNGEERAKGNILERFSAQQFPDLHSELNLSSLELGDSALYFCASSVDPNSGGYTFGSGTRLTVV.